The rows below give T cell receptor beta chains drawn from one sample of a study of CD8 T cells in ankylosing spondylitis. Each CDR3 protein is one row after TCRdb ran MiXCR on the 5' RACE reads. The repertoire holds approximately 220,000 distinct CDR3 sequences, roughly 18% seen once, with 42% in the top ten. Sequenced material: blood, either unsorted or a sorted T cell fraction (not recorded which). Receptors originate from a male donor with ankylosing spondylitis. Both conserved end residues are part of each CDR3. Part of the rows lack a size; the others show once, few, many or a class for expanded clones.

j_call v_call clone_size cdr3_aa
TRBJ1-1 TRBV29-1 few CSGGTGALEAFF
TRBJ2-1 TRBV28 NA CASSSGTSGLEQFF
TRBJ2-1 TRBV3-1 few CASSPPVGLAAYNEQFF
TRBJ1-1 TRBV27 NA CASSLSGDREAFF
TRBJ2-1 TRBV13 few CASSLRRDSYNEQFF
TRBJ2-1 TRBV9 NA CASSGGLASGRTTYNEQFF
TRBJ2-3 TRBV7-7 NA CASSPFRGADTQYF
TRBJ2-3 TRBV11-2 NA CASSLMGITDTQYF
TRBJ2-1 TRBV7-9 NA CASSPRLGLAYNEQFF
TRBJ2-1 TRBV5-1 NA CASSLVGVGYNEQFF
TRBJ2-2 TRBV28 few CASSLRPLSGELFF
TRBJ2-3 TRBV27 few CASSWTGGGYTDTQYF
TRBJ1-2 TRBV7-9 NA CATDGDINGYTF
TRBJ2-3 TRBV29-1 few CSVVGEGGTDTQYF
TRBJ2-1 TRBV10-1 NA CASSGQSGSYNEQFF
TRBJ2-1 TRBV5-6 few CASSGGLAGDEQFF
TRBJ2-7 TRBV7-3 NA CASSAMPSADYEQYF
TRBJ2-7 TRBV21-1 NA CASSKGDYGGDNVYEQYF
TRBJ1-2 TRBV6-1 few CASRPTPRDTDWGYTF
TRBJ1-5 TRBV7-9 many CASSLGNGGVQPQHF
TRBJ1-2 TRBV12-3/TRBV12-4 NA CASSYSAGKKDTF
TRBJ2-7 TRBV13 few CASSPGDRGYEQYF
TRBJ1-2 TRBV4-1 few CASSQDSSGPYGYTF
TRBJ2-1 TRBV25-1 NA CASSFSASPNYNEQFF
TRBJ1-2 TRBV4-3 few CASSQERMYNGYTF
TRBJ1-2 TRBV3-1 few CASTLQGTRHTF
TRBJ1-1 TRBV4-2 few CASSQDRSGTGVAFF
TRBJ2-1 TRBV25-1 NA CASKGGTSSYNEQFF
TRBJ2-2 TRBV30 NA CAWTAGGGNGELFF
TRBJ1-6 TRBV7-9 few CASSQNEAVYNSPLHF
TRBJ2-3 TRBV7-9 few CASSHILAGTDTQYF
TRBJ2-7 TRBV9 NA CASSTRDSLYEQYF
TRBJ2-5 TRBV2 NA CASSEWRESETQYF
TRBJ1-1 TRBV5-1 NA CASSSGQAVGEAFF
TRBJ2-7 TRBV28 many CASRGDSSYEQYF
TRBJ2-1 TRBV9 NA CASSVALAGVDEQFF
TRBJ2-2 TRBV19 NA CASSLTGATGELFF
TRBJ1-1 TRBV12-3/TRBV12-4 NA CASRTTTEAFF
TRBJ2-3 TRBV2 many CASSDAGTYTSDTQYF
TRBJ1-1 TRBV20-1 many CSVPSASRDGVNTEAFF
TRBJ2-5 TRBV12-3/TRBV12-4 few CASSLGEPQETQYF
TRBJ2-7 TRBV27 NA CASSLYGGGTYEQYF
TRBJ2-3 TRBV12-3/TRBV12-4 many CASSSLGDTQYF
TRBJ2-1 TRBV12-3/TRBV12-4 few CASTTGTSVEGEQFF
TRBJ1-2 TRBV4-3 few CASSQGTGLGFWGYTF
TRBJ2-1 TRBV3-1 NA CASSQVRTGINEQFF
TRBJ2-1 TRBV6-2/TRBV6-3 few CASSEGGYNEQFF
TRBJ1-6 TRBV12-3/TRBV12-4 many CASAPPGTGAANSPLHF
TRBJ2-7 TRBV20-1 few CSARDTRTLTYEQYF
TRBJ2-7 TRBV4-3 few CASSQDRGTPSYEQYF
TRBJ1-1 TRBV5-6 few CASSLERDRYTEAFF
TRBJ2-7 TRBV12-3/TRBV12-4 few CASSSMSLAGTYEQYF
TRBJ2-1 TRBV19 NA CASSMAGLAGGGEQFF
TRBJ1-1 TRBV5-5 NA CASSTGDMNTEAFF
TRBJ1-1 TRBV6-1 once CASSPGGLGVAFF
TRBJ1-2 TRBV27 NA CASSFTGTYGYTF
TRBJ2-2 TRBV14 NA CASSQEGGIWTGELFF
TRBJ1-4 TRBV12-3/TRBV12-4 NA CATTQGLNEKLFF
TRBJ1-1 TRBV12-3/TRBV12-4 many CASTGDTEAFF